These 18 T cell receptor beta chains were all obtained from the same sample, sequenced in a study of shared clonotypes between healthy human individuals. The protocol was immunoSEQ multiplex PCR, while the TCRdb copy is restricted to in-frame clones and leaves out a portion. The sample consists of 400,000 or so clones, just over 95% of them appearing once. The sequenced material came from memory CD8+ T cells sorted from blood. The subset denotes: CD45RO+ cells pooled with CCR7-negative TemRA cells. The source of these receptors is a man in his thirties or forties in good health.

The V gene is TRBV28, the J gene TRBJ1-1; D remains ambiguous. Per the germline V gene, CDR1 is MDHEN and CDR2 is SYDVKM. The CDR3 extends over 15 amino acids. V lost 1 base and J 1 base, leaving 10 bases between the germline ends. The CDR3 sequence: CASSLSRLWNTEAFF. In DNA, the CDR3 is TGTGCCAGCAGTTTATCGCGACTTTGGAACACTGAAGCTTTCTTT.

This clone was picked up one time. The genes are TRBV2 and TRBJ1-4; the match to TRBD1 covers 7 bases. With 7 bases clipped from V and 7 bases from J, the junction kept 3 bases outside the gene matches. Germline V gives CDR1 SNHLY, CDR2 FYNNEI. The CDR3 extends over 12 amino acids. The CDR3 DNA is TGTGCCAGCATAAGGACAGGTGAAAAACTGTTTTTT. Amino acids: CASIRTGEKLFF.

This chain joins TRBV5-6 and TRBJ2-3; tentative D call: TRBD2 (6 bases). The V end lost 2 bases, the J end lost 5 bases, and 21 bases lay between the germline ends. Germline CDR1 SGHDT, CDR2 YYEEEE. CDR3 size: 17 residues. DNA of the CDR3: TGTGCCAGCAGCTTTCGCCCCGGAGGGAAGGTGAGAGATACGCAGTATTTT. Protein sequence: CASSFRPGGKVRDTQYF.

The chain's CDR3 is CATSRTLREGGSTGELFF. The CDR3 bases are TGTGCCACCAGCAGAACCCTGAGGGAGGGGGGAAGTACCGGGGAGCTGTTTTTT. The V gene is TRBV15, the J gene TRBJ2-2, with D possibly matching TRBD2 (7 bases). CDR1 is LNHNV, CDR2 YYDKDF, per germline (reference sequence). V was trimmed by 2 bases and J by 5 bases, leaving 21 bases between them. CDR3 length: 18 amino acids.

In its sample, this clone was seen once. The V call is TRBV4-1, the J call TRBJ2-7; a possible D gene is TRBD1 (6 bases). V lost 4 bases to trimming and J lost 4 bases, with 11 bases between them. The CDR3 sequence is 13 residues long. Looked up from germline, CDR1 is MGHRA and CDR2 is YSYEKL. CDR3 loop: CASSRDMPYEQYF. In DNA, the CDR3 is TGCGCCAGCAGCCGGGACATGCCATACGAGCAGTACTTC.

The chain recombines TRBV2 with TRBJ2-5; TRBD1 matches 8 bases. With V trimmed by 6 bases and J by 4 bases, 10 bases remained unmatched. The CDR3 extends over 15 amino acids. Germline CDR1 and CDR2: SNHLY and FYNNEI. CDR3 in amino acids: CASSTRQGRGETQYF. Here the CDR3 DNA reads TGTGCCAGCAGCACCAGACAGGGGCGGGGAGAGACCCAGTACTTC. Full variable domain (rest looked up from reference TRBV2 and TRBJ2-5): EPEVTQTPSHQVTQMGQEVILRCVPISNHLYFYWYRQILGQKVEFLVSFYNNEISEKSEIFDDQFSVERPDGSNFTLKIRSTKLEDSAMYFCASSTRQGRGETQYFGPGTRLLVL.

The V and J genes are TRBV6-1 and TRBJ2-7, with 7 bases that match TRBD1. V dropped 4 bases and J dropped 6; count of bases not matched to a gene: 9. Germline lookup yields CDR1 MNHNS and CDR2 SASEGT. The CDR3 consists of 14 residues. CDR3 amino acids: CASSVIGGSGEQYF. The CDR3 coding sequence is TGTGCCAGCAGTGTTATAGGGGGCAGTGGCGAGCAGTACTTC.

The chain combines TRBV7-9 with TRBJ2-1; D call uncertain. Germline-derived CDR1 and CDR2 are SEHNR and FQNEAQ (reference sequence). Trimming left V 1 base short and J 6 bases short, with 4 bases between. The CDR3 covers 12 residues. CDR3 sequence reads: CASSLGVNEQFF. The CDR3, as DNA: TGTGCCAGCAGCTTAGGAGTCAATGAGCAGTTCTTC.

The chain couples TRBV28 to TRBJ2-2; D unresolved. V lost 4 bases and J lost 2, with 2 bases in between. The CDR3 consists of 12 residues. Germline CDR1 reads MDHEN; CDR2 reads SYDVKM. CDR3 nucleotide sequence: TGTGCCAGCAGTTACAACACCGGGGAGCTGTTTTTT. The encoded protein is CASSYNTGELFF.

The chain is built from TRBV5-6 and TRBJ2-7; maybe TRBD1 (5 bases). Deletions cut 5 bases from V and 2 bases from J, with 23 bases between. Germline values: CDR1 SGHDT, CDR2 YYEEEE. This CDR3 region has 17 residues. The CDR3 coding sequence is TGTGCCAGCAGTCTCAGGGCCCCTGAGCCGAAACCCTACGAGCAGTACTTC. Translated: CASSLRAPEPKPYEQYF.

This clone appeared a single time. The chain links TRBV28 to TRBJ2-2, with 15 bases matching TRBD2. The germline CDR1 and CDR2 sequences are MDHEN and SYDVKM. This CDR3 has 17 amino acids. V lost 8 bases, J lost 5 bases, and 9 bases stayed unmatched. CDR3 protein: CASRSVGLAGGTGELFF. As DNA, the CDR3 is TGTGCCAGCCGATCCGTTGGACTAGCGGGAGGGACCGGGGAGCTGTTTTTT.

The chain uses TRBV27 and TRBJ2-1; D possibly corresponds to TRBD2 (5 bases). Trimming cost V 5 bases and J 7 bases, with 9 bases left between them. The CDR3 runs 12 residues. Germline CDR1 and CDR2: MNHEY and SMNVEV (reference sequence). The CDR3: CASSARGNEQFF. The DNA for the CDR3 is TGTGCCAGCAGTGCACGGGGAAATGAGCAGTTCTTC.

V is TRBV5-1 and J is TRBJ1-5, with D perhaps matching TRBD1 (6 bases). CDR3 size: 13 residues. V was shortened by 2 bases and J by 7 bases, with 10 bases between the two germline ends. Germline values: CDR1 SGHRS, CDR2 YFSETQ. The CDR3 coding sequence is TGCGCCAGCAGCTTTGAGGGGGACCAGCCCCAGCATTTT. It is translated as CASSFEGDQPQHF. The full variable domain, completed using reference TRBV5-1 and TRBJ1-5, is KAGVTQTPRYLIKTRGQQVTLSCSPISGHRSVSWYQQTPGQGLQFLFEYFSETQRNKGNFPGRFSGRQFSNSRSEMNVSTLELGDSALYLCASSFEGDQPQHFGDGTRLSIL.

This sequence joins TRBV19 and TRBJ1-5; no clear D. Germline CDR1 is LNHDA and CDR2 is SQIVND (reference sequence). V lost 3 bases to trimming and J lost 2 bases, with 11 bases between them. The CDR3 loop spans 15 amino acids. In DNA form, the CDR3 reads TGTGCCAGTAGTATTCGTGAGAGGGGCAATCAGCCCCAGCATTTT. Its protein product is CASSIRERGNQPQHF.

This clone was detected only once. Compared with germline, one end of the junction differs, possibly owing to a read error. The chain has TRBV7-7 and TRBJ2-5; TRBD2 might be the D (6 bases). CDR1 is SSHAT and CDR2 is FNYEAQ in the germline V gene (reference sequence). This CDR3 has 15 amino acids. CDR3 DNA sequence: TGTGCTAGCAGCCCGTCCGGGACTGGTCAAGAGACCCAGTACTTC. Protein product: CASSPSGTGQETQYF.

J is TRBJ2-5 and V is TRBV2; TRBD1 agrees at 9 bases. The length of the CDR3 is 16 residues. V shed 5 bases, J shed 4 bases, and the junction held 11 bases outside the gene matches. The germline V gene has CDR1 SNHLY and CDR2 FYNNEI. The DNA of the CDR3 is TGTGCCAGCAGTCCCACAGGGGGCCAGCTGGGAGAGACCCAGTACTTC. Residues: CASSPTGGQLGETQYF.

The chain employs TRBV18 and TRBJ1-2; D is undetermined. Germline V gene lookup returns CDR1 KGHSH and CDR2 LQKENI. Trimming pared 3 bases from V and 10 bases from J, leaving 18 bases between. This CDR3 comprises 14 residues. Here the CDR3 DNA reads TGTGCCAGCTCACCCAGCAAGCCCCCTCATGCCTACACCTTC. As protein: CASSPSKPPHAYTF.

The gene calls are TRBV7-9 and TRBJ2-5, with no clear D. V was clipped by 5 bases and J by 3 bases, with 13 bases between them. The CDR3 runs to 14 residues. Germline CDR1 and CDR2: SEHNR and FQNEAQ (reference sequence). The CDR3 DNA is TGTGCCAGCAGCGGCCGGAATGTGAAAGAGACCCAGTACTTC. This codes for CASSGRNVKETQYF.